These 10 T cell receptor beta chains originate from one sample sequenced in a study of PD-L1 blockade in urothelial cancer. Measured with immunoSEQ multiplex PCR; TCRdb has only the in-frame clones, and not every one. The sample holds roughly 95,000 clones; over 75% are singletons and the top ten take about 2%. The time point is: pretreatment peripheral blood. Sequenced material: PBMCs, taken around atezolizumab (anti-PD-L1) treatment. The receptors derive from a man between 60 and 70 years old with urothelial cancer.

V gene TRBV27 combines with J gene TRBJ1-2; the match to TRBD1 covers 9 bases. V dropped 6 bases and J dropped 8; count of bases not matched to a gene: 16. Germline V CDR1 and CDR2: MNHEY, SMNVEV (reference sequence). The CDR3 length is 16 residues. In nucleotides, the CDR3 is TGTGCCAGCAGCCTCGACGGGACAGGGCGGTTATTCGGCTACACCTTC. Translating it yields CASSLDGTGRLFGYTF.

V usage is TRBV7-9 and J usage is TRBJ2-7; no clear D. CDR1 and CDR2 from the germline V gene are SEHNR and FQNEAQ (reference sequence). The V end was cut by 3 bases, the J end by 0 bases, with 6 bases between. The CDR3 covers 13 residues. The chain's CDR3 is CASSFSSSYEQYF. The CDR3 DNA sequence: TGTGCCAGCAGCTTTTCCTCCTCCTACGAGCAGTACTTC.

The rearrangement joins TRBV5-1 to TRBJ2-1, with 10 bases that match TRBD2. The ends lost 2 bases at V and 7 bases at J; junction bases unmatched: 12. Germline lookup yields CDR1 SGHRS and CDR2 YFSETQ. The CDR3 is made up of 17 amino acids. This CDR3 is CASSFLPSGLASNEQFF. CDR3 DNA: TGCGCCAGCAGCTTCTTGCCCTCGGGACTAGCGAGTAATGAGCAGTTCTTC.

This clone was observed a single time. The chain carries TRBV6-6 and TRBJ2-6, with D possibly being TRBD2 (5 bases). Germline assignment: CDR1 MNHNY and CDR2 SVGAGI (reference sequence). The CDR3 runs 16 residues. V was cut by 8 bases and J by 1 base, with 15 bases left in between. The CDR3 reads CASSALGVSGANVLTF. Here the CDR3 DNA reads TGTGCCAGCTCGGCTCTCGGGGTTTCTGGGGCCAACGTCCTGACTTTC.

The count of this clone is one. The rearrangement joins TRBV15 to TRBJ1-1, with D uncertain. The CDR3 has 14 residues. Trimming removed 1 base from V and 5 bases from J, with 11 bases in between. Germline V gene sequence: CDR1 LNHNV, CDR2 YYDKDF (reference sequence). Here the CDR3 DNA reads TGTGCCACCAGCAGAGGGCAGAAAAGTACTGAAGCTTTCTTT. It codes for CATSRGQKSTEAFF.

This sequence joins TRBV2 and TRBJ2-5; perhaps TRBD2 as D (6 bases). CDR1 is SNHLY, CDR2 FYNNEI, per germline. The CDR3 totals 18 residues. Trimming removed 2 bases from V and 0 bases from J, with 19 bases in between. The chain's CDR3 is CASSELGIAEVYQETQYF. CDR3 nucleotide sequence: TGTGCCAGCAGTGAACTTGGGATAGCGGAGGTCTACCAAGAGACCCAGTACTTC.

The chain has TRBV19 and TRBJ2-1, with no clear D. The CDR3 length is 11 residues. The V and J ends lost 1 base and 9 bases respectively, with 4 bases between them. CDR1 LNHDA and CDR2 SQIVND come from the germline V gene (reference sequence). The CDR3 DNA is TGTGCCAGTAGTATAGGCGGTGAGCAGTTCTTC. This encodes CASSIGGEQFF.

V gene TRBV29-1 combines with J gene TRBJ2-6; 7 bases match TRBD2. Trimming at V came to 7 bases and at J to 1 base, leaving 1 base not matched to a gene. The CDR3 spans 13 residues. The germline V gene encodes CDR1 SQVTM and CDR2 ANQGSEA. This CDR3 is CSGRESGANVLTF. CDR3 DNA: TGCAGCGGGCGGGAGTCTGGGGCCAACGTCCTGACTTTC.

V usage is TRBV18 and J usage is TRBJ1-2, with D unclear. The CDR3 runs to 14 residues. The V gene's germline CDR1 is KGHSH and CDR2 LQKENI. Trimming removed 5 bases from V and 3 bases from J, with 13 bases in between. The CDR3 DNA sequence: TGTGCCAGCTCAGGAACGGGAAGTGACTATGGCTACACCTTC. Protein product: CASSGTGSDYGYTF.

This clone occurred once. CDR3 nucleotides: TGTGCCAGCTCACCACCGCAGCCGCTAGTCGAGACCCAGTACTTC. The encoded protein is CASSPPQPLVETQYF. The rearrangement uses TRBV18 and TRBJ2-5; unclear D gene. The CDR3 runs 15 residues. V was cut by 0 bases and J by 5 bases, with 13 bases left in between. Germline CDR1 KGHSH, CDR2 LQKENI.